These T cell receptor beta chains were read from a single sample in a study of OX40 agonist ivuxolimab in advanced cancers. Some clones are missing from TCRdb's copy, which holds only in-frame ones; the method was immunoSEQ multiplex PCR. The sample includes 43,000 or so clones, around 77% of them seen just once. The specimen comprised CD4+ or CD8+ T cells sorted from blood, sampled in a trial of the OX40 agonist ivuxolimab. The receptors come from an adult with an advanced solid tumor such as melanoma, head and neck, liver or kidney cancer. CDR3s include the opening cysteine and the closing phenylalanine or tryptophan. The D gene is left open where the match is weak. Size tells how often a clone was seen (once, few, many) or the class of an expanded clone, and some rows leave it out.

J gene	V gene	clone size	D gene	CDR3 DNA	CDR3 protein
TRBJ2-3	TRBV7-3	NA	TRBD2	TGTGCCAGCAGCTTAGGCGGGAGTACTCGCACAGATACGCAGTATTTT	CASSLGGSTRTDTQYF
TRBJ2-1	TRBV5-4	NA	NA	TGTGCCAGCAGCTTGGACGAGAACAATGAGCAGTTCTTC	CASSLDENNEQFF
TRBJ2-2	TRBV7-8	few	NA	TGTGCCAGCAGCCCCGGCGCCCCCTACACCGGGGAGCTGTTTTTT	CASSPGAPYTGELFF
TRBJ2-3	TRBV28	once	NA	TGTGCCAGCAGTTTATTGCAGTCTAGCACAGATACGCAGTATTTT	CASSLLQSSTDTQYF
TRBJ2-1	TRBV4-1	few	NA	TGCGCCAGCAGCCACTACAATGAGCAGTTCTTC	CASSHYNEQFF
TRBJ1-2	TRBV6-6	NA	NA	TGTGCCAGCAGTTCGCAGGGAGGCAATGGCTACACCTTC	CASSSQGGNGYTF
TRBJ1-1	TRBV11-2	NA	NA	TGTGCCAGCAGCTTAGCATCCTGGCAGGACCTTTTCGGAGCTTTCTTT	CASSLASWQDLFGAFF
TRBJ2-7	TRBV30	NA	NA	TGTGCCTGGAGTCCGCCTTCCGCCGAGCAGTACTTC	CAWSPPSAEQYF
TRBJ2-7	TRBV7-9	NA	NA	TGTGCCAGCAGCTCCGGGACGGGTTCCTACGAGCAGTACTTC	CASSSGTGSYEQYF
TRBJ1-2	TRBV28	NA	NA	TGTGCCAGCAGTTTAATCGGACTCTATGGCTACACCTTC	CASSLIGLYGYTF
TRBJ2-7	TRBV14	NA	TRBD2	TGTGCCAGCAGCCAAAAACGGGGACTAGCACACTACGAGCAGTACTTC	CASSQKRGLAHYEQYF
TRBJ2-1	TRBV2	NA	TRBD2	TGTGCCAGCAGGGGTAAGACTAGCTATGAGCAGTTCTTC	CASRGKTSYEQFF
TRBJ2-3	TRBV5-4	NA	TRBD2	TGTGCCAGCAGCTTGGCTAGCGGGAGGGATACGCAGTATTTT	CASSLASGRDTQYF
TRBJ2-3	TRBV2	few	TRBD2	TGTGCCAGCAGTAGGGACTATGGATCTTCGGATACGCAGTATTTT	CASSRDYGSSDTQYF
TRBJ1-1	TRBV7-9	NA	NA	TGTGCCAGCAGCCTCCAGATTGGCACTGAAGCTTTCTTT	CASSLQIGTEAFF
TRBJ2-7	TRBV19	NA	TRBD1	TGTGCCAGTAGTCAGGGGACAGGGCTTTTTGAGCAGTACTTC	CASSQGTGLFEQYF
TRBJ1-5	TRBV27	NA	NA	TGTGCCAGCAGTCCCCTGCCCCTCCCCGGGGATCAGCCCCAGCATTTT	CASSPLPLPGDQPQHF
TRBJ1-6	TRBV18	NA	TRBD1	TGTGCCAGCTCACCGAACGTGGGGACAGGTGATAATTCACCCCTCCACTTT	CASSPNVGTGDNSPLHF
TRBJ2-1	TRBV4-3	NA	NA	TGCGCCAGCAGCCAAGACATGCGGGGTGAGCAGTTCTTC	CASSQDMRGEQFF
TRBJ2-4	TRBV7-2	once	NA	TGTGCCAGCAGCTTAGATCGGGGTGTTGCCAAAAACATTCAGTACTTC	CASSLDRGVAKNIQYF
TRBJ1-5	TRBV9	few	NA	TGTGCCAGCAGCGTTTTGTACAGGAGCTATCAGCCCCAGCATTTT	CASSVLYRSYQPQHF
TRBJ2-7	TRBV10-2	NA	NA	TGCGCCAGCGAACGCGTCCCGACGGACGAGCAGTACTTC	CASERVPTDEQYF
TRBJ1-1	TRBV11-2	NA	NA	TGTGTCAGCAGCTTAAAGAGGGGAACTGAAGCTTTCTTT	CVSSLKRGTEAFF
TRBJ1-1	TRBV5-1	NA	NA	TGCGCCAGCAGCTTGAGCGGTGGGGTCACTGAAGCTTTCTTT	CASSLSGGVTEAFF
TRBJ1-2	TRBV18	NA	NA	TGTGCCAGCTCACCACCGATGTCTACCTATGGCTACACCTTC	CASSPPMSTYGYTF
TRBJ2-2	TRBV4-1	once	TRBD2	TGCGCCAGCACCTCCATCGGGGTAGCGGGAGGGACTAACACCGGGGAGCTGTTTTTT	CASTSIGVAGGTNTGELFF
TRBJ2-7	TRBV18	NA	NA	TGTGCCAGCTCCCGGGACGGCGCCTACGAGCAGTACTTC	CASSRDGAYEQYF
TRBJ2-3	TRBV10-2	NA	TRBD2	TGCGCGTTAGCGGGAGGGACGGGGGGCACAGATACGCAGTATTTT	CALAGGTGGTDTQYF
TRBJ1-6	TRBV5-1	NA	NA	TGCGCCAGCAGTTTAACTCTCAGGGGTAATTCACCCCTCCACTTT	CASSLTLRGNSPLHF
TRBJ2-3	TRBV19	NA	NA	TGTGCCAGTAGTCCGGGACGGCCAGATACGCAGTATTTT	CASSPGRPDTQYF
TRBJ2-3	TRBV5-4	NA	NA	TGTGCCAGTTTAAAGGGGCCGGGGGCAGATACGCAGTATTTT	CASLKGPGADTQYF
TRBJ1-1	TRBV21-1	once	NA	TGTGCCAGCAGCAAAGCGGGGCAGGAGGCGTACACTGAAGCTTTCTTT	CASSKAGQEAYTEAFF
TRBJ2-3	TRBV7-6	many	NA	TGTGCCAGCAGCTCGAGCCGGGAATATACGCAGTATTTT	CASSSSREYTQYF
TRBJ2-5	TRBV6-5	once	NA	TGTGCCAGCAGTCGCAGGGTCTTTGGGGAGACCCAGTACTTC	CASSRRVFGETQYF
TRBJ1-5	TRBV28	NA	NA	TGTGCCAGCAGTTTAAGGCAGATTCATCAGCCCCAGCATTTT	CASSLRQIHQPQHF
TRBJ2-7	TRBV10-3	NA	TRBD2	TGTGCCACCGGGACTAGCGGGAGTATAAGGAACTACGAGCAGTACTTC	CATGTSGSIRNYEQYF
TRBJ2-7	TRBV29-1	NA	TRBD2	TGCAGCGTTCTATCCCGACTAGCGGGAAGGTACGAGCAGTACTTC	CSVLSRLAGRYEQYF
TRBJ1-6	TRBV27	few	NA	TGTGCCAGCAGTCAGAGGGGCGAGTCACCCCTCCACTTT	CASSQRGESPLHF
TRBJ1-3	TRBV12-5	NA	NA	TGTGCTAGTGGTTTGGAGAGGGGTGGGGGAAACACCATATATTTT	CASGLERGGGNTIYF
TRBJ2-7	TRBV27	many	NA	TGTGCCAGCAGTCCGTTACCTCCCAACGAGCAGTACTTC	CASSPLPPNEQYF
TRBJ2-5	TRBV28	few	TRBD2	TGTGCCAGCAGTTTTACGGGAGGACTAAAAGAGACCCAGTACTTC	CASSFTGGLKETQYF
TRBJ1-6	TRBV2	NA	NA	TGTGCCAGCAGTAGTCGAACCGGGGATAATTCACCCCTCCACTTT	CASSSRTGDNSPLHF
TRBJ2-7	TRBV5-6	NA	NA	TGTGCCAGCAGCTTGGCGCCGACAGGAGATTACGAGCAGTACTTC	CASSLAPTGDYEQYF
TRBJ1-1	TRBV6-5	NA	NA	TGTGCCAGCAGTTACACTCAGGGTTTGAGCGGTGAAGCTTTCTTT	CASSYTQGLSGEAFF
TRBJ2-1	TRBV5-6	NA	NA	TGTGCCAGCAGCTATACCGCGGGATTCTCCTACAATGAGCAGTTCTTC	CASSYTAGFSYNEQFF
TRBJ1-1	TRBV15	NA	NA	TGTGCCACCAGCAGAGATCTCGGGGGGTCGAGAGCTTTCTTT	CATSRDLGGSRAFF
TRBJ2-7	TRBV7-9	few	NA	TGTGCCAGCAGCTTAACCCGCGGGACGATGGACGAGCAGTACTTC	CASSLTRGTMDEQYF
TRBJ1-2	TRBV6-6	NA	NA	TGTGCCAGCAGTCCCCGGGACGGCGCCTATGGCTACACCTTC	CASSPRDGAYGYTF
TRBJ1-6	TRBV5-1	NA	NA	TGCGCCAGCAGTATGGGTGTGACAGGAACGGATTCACCCCTCCACTTT	CASSMGVTGTDSPLHF
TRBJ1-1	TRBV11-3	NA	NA	TGTGCCAGCAGCCCGTCTGAGGGGGGTGAAGCTTTCTTT	CASSPSEGGEAFF
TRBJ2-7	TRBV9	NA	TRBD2	TGTGCCAGCAGCGTAGCAGGGACTAGCGCCTACGAGCAGTACTTC	CASSVAGTSAYEQYF
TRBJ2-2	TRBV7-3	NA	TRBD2	TGTGCCAGCAGTTTGGGGATAGCGGGAGTCGGCGGGGAGCTGTTTTTT	CASSLGIAGVGGELFF